This TCR beta chain was captured in a study of PD-1 blockade in mismatch repair-deficient tumors. Study at large: Enrolled about 2012-2016, patients had progressing, pretreated mismatch repair-deficient cancers of about twelve types. Overall study results and limits: Rapid post-treatment expansion, then contraction, generally preceding radiologic response, marked tumor-resident clones.

The method was immunoSEQ multiplex PCR; TCRdb's version includes in-frame clones alone and lacks a portion of them. The sample contains some 130,000 clones, about nine tenths of which appear only once. Turning to this clone: Its cognate antigen is unknown.

This CDR3 has 14 amino acids. Germline trimming cut 3 bases from V and 6 bases from J; bases unmatched to any gene: 6. The germline CDR1 and CDR2 sequences are SGDLS and YYNGEE. The chain recombines TRBV9 with TRBJ2-7, with 10 bases that match TRBD1. The clonotype was recovered from an adult with mismatch repair-deficient cancer. The sequences come from peripheral blood, collected approximately 72 weeks after starting pembrolizumab. CDR3 protein: CASSAGQGFAEQYF. CDR3 bases: TGTGCCAGCAGCGCGGGACAGGGGTTCGCCGAGCAGTACTTC. The variable domain in full, with the rest retrieved from reference TRBV9 and TRBJ2-7, is DSGVTQTPKHLITATGQRVTLRCSPRSGDLSVYWYQQSLDQGLQFLIQYYNGEERAKGNILERFSAQQFPDLHSELNLSSLELGDSALYFCASSAGQGFAEQYFGPGTRLTVT.